In this sample, the clone carrying this T cell receptor (beta chain) turned up once. The CDR3 has 15 residues. The germline gives CDR1 LNHDA, CDR2 SQIVND (reference sequence). The J segment lost 8 bases and the V segment lost 5 bases, leaving 9 bases of the junction unmatched. The data derive from a study of type 1 and type 2 diabetes patients. Amplification started from genomic DNA. A primer set of 30 forward and 13 reverse primers amplified the CDR3. MiXCR, run by TCRdb on the multiplex PCR reads, gives a single entry per CDR3 protein. Of fewer than 300,000 distinct CDR3 sequences listed, 40% to 50% were seen once; the top ten hold approximately 15%.

This receptor was obtained from a man aged 18-30 years with type 2 diabetes. Sequencing used peripheral blood mononuclear cells (PBMCs). The chain has TRBV19 and TRBJ1-4; 9 bases line up with TRBD1. The CDR3 reads CASSPRTGDREKLFF. DNA for the CDR3: TGTGCCAGTAGTCCCCGGACAGGGGATCGGGAAAAACTGTTTTTT.